This T cell receptor beta chain was profiled in a study of blood T cell repertoires in COVID-19. V lost 7 bases to trimming and J lost 0 bases; unmatched junction nucleotides: 4. This CDR3 contains 14 residues. Germline-derived CDR1 and CDR2 are SQVTM and ANQGSEA. In the study's own analysis: Amplified reference gene primers provided the basis for estimating nucleated cell counts. The table came from immunoSEQ multiplex PCR; TCRdb's copy has only in-frame clones and leaves some out. V and J calls and clone size follow that table, whereas D and trimming were derived from the DNA. Of 250,000 to 300,000 clones listed, 70% to 90% were seen once; the top ten hold approximately 10%.

The rearrangement links TRBV29-1 to TRBJ2-2; 8 bases are a match to TRBD1. The receptor was derived from a woman aged 65 to 85 with acute or convalescent COVID-19. Source material: peripheral blood. The CDR3, as DNA: TGCAGCGCCAGGGGGCTAACGAACACCGGGGAGCTGTTTTTT. Its translation is CSARGLTNTGELFF.